The 26 T cell receptor beta chains in this list originate from one sample, sequenced in a study of T cell repertoires in cytomegalovirus infection. Each CDR3 protein is one row after TCRdb ran MiXCR on the reads. The table lists around 320,000 distinct CDR3 sequences, 8% to 9.5% of them singletons, with 4.3% in the top ten. The sample was PBMCs. The source is a human donor in good health (CMV status not recorded). Some clones in this sample may be carry-over from other donors' samples.

The chain links TRBV14 to TRBJ2-3; D is possibly TRBD2 (7 bases). Germline CDR1 is SGHDN and CDR2 is FVKESK. Trimming pared 4 bases from V and 1 base from J, leaving 15 bases between. The CDR3 covers 16 residues. The DNA of the CDR3 is TGTGCCAGCAGCCCCCGGGGGGCGTGGGGCACAGATACGCAGTATTTT. Encoded protein: CASSPRGAWGTDTQYF.

This clonotype has a count of ten or more. The rearrangement uses TRBV25-1 and TRBJ1-2, with D perhaps TRBD1 (6 bases). The CDR3 has 12 amino acids. Trimming stripped 9 bases from V and 4 bases from J, with 12 bases between. CDR1 and CDR2 (germline): MGHDK, SYGVNS. CDR3 sequence reads: CASAGTPYGYTF. The CDR3 nucleotides are TGTGCCAGTGCCGGGACACCCTATGGCTACACCTTC.

V and J are TRBV7-2 and TRBJ2-5, with 16 bases matching TRBD2. This CDR3 region has 18 residues. The germline CDR1 and CDR2 sequences are SGHTA and FQGNSA. V lost 9 bases and J lost 4; bases outside the gene matches: 14. DNA for the CDR3: TGTGCCAGAAGCCCGGGACTAGCGGGGGGGCCGATAGGAGAGACCCAGTACTTC. It is translated as CARSPGLAGGPIGETQYF.

Only a few counts were recorded for this clonotype. The rearrangement uses TRBV7-9 and TRBJ2-3, with 7 bases lining up with TRBD2. The V gene's germline CDR1 is SEHNR and CDR2 FQNEAQ (reference sequence). V shed 0 bases and J 0 bases; nucleotides not matched to a gene: 3. There are 16 residues in the CDR3. In nucleotides, the CDR3 is TGTGCCAGCAGCTTAGCGACTAGCTCTAGCACAGATACGCAGTATTTT. This encodes CASSLATSSSTDTQYF.

The rearrangement uses TRBV12-3 or TRBV12-4 and TRBJ2-4; D ambiguous. V dropped 2 bases and J dropped 5 bases, with 10 bases sitting between them. This CDR3 comprises 14 residues. The CDR3, as DNA: TGTGCCAGCAGTTTAAGGGCAACGGAAAACATTCAGTACTTC. It is translated as CASSLRATENIQYF.

A word on this clonotype: A read error may be the cause here, since a much bigger clone is one base away. The genes are TRBV4-1 and TRBJ1-1; D call uncertain. Germline CDR1 MGHRA, CDR2 YSYEKL. The CDR3 runs 13 residues. The CDR3 here is CASSQGARTEASF. In DNA, the CDR3 is TGCGCCAGCAGCCAAGGAGCGAGGACTGAAGCTTCCTTT.

V is TRBV25-1 and J is TRBJ1-2; D is uncertain. V gave up 3 bases and J gave up 11 bases, with 10 bases separating them. The germline CDR1 and CDR2 sequences are MGHDK and SYGVNS. The CDR3 contains 11 residues. This chain's CDR3 is CASSEGSRYTF. DNA of the CDR3: TGTGCCAGCAGTGAGGGCTCGCGGTACACCTTC.

This clonotype was seen a single time. V and J are TRBV28 and TRBJ2-7; 10 nucleotides agree with TRBD2. J was trimmed by 9 bases and V by 8 bases; bases with no gene match: 13. Per the germline V gene, CDR1 is MDHEN and CDR2 is SYDVKM. This CDR3 is 14 amino acids long. This chain's CDR3 is CASGASGSRAGQYF. DNA of the CDR3: TGTGCCAGCGGGGCTAGCGGGAGTAGGGCAGGGCAGTACTTC.

The chain links TRBV30 to TRBJ1-5, with unresolved D. Germline V gene sequence: CDR1 GTSNPN, CDR2 SVGIG (reference sequence). This CDR3 comprises 13 residues. V was trimmed by 3 bases and J by 4 bases, leaving 10 bases between them. The CDR3 loop is CAWSGGQNQPQHF. The CDR3, as DNA: TGTGCCTGGAGCGGAGGCCAAAATCAGCCCCAGCATTTT. The variable domain in full, with the rest retrieved from reference TRBV30 and TRBJ1-5, is SQTIHQWPATLVQPVGSPLSLECTVEGTSNPNLYWYRQAAGRGLQLLFYSVGIGQISSEVPQNLSASRPQDRQFILSSKKLLLSDSGFYLCAWSGGQNQPQHFGDGTRLSIL.

This clonotype has a handful of counts. The rearrangement joins TRBV24-1 to TRBJ2-2; D is possibly TRBD2 (5 bases). Trimming took 0 bases from V and 3 from J, leaving 13 bases between them. Germline assignment: CDR1 KGHDR and CDR2 SFDVKD. This CDR3 has 17 amino acids. CDR3 in amino acids: CATSDLGGSRDTGELFF. DNA of the CDR3: TGTGCCACCAGTGATTTGGGCGGTTCGCGGGACACCGGGGAGCTGTTTTTT.

Many counts were recorded for this clonotype. The V call is TRBV7-9, the J call TRBJ1-1; D remains unclear. This CDR3 contains 16 residues. V lost 5 bases and J 0 bases, leaving 16 bases between the germline ends. Germline V gene sequence: CDR1 SEHNR, CDR2 FQNEAQ (reference sequence). CDR3 sequence: CASSPNTRTLNTEAFF. DNA for the CDR3: TGTGCCAGCAGCCCCAACACCCGGACCTTGAACACTGAAGCTTTCTTT.

This clonotype came up a few times. The rearrangement uses TRBV4-3 and TRBJ1-4; 10 nucleotides agree with TRBD1. The CDR3 is made up of 17 amino acids. Per germline, CDR1 LGHNA and CDR2 YSLEER. After removal of 5 bases from V and 0 bases from J, the junction contained 6 bases not matched to a gene. CDR3 amino acids: CASSATGGPATNEKLFF. For the CDR3, the DNA is TGCGCCAGCAGCGCGACAGGGGGCCCTGCAACTAATGAAAAACTGTTTTTT.

The table lists this clonotype with many counts. The gene calls are TRBV12-3 or TRBV12-4 and TRBJ1-3; possibly TRBD1 for D (5 bases). This CDR3 has 15 amino acids. Trimming stripped 3 bases from V and 4 bases from J, with 13 bases between. The CDR3 is CASSFGREIGNTIYF. For the CDR3, the DNA is TGTGCCAGCAGTTTCGGCAGGGAAATCGGAAACACCATATATTTT.

Comment on this clonotype: Since a much larger clone is just one base distant, this may be a read error. The chain is built from TRBV12-3 or TRBV12-4 and TRBJ2-7; 10 bases map to TRBD2. This CDR3 region has 15 residues. V dropped 7 bases and J dropped 5; count of bases not matched to a gene: 11. Here the CDR3 reads CASKLAGRASNEQYF. In DNA form, the CDR3 reads TGTGCCAGCAAACTAGCGGGAAGGGCAAGTAACGAGCAGTACTTC.

The chain is built from TRBV20-1 and TRBJ1-2, with unresolved D. Per germline, CDR1 DFQATT and CDR2 SNEGSKA (reference sequence). The ends were cut back, 8 bases at V and 2 bases at J, with 15 bases in the middle. The length of the CDR3 is 13 residues. CDR3 sequence (DNA): TGCAGTACCAAGGAGGGTCACAACTATGGCTACACCTTC. This sequence encodes CSTKEGHNYGYTF.

The V and J genes are TRBV12-3 or TRBV12-4 and TRBJ2-5; D remains ambiguous. Trimming pared 5 bases from V and 1 base from J, leaving 11 bases between. The CDR3 has 14 amino acids. The CDR3 reads CASSPPAPQETQYF. The CDR3 DNA sequence: TGTGCCAGCAGTCCCCCAGCCCCCCAAGAGACCCAGTACTTC.

This clonotype appeared a few times. This chain connects TRBV25-1 to TRBJ2-7; 10 bases are shared with TRBD2. The J segment lost 0 bases and the V segment lost 9 bases, leaving 8 bases of the junction unmatched. The CDR3 spans 15 residues. Germline V CDR1 and CDR2: MGHDK, SYGVNS. The DNA for the CDR3 is TGTGCCAGTCTTACCGGGACTAGCGTCTCCTACGAGCAGTACTTC. Amino acids: CASLTGTSVSYEQYF.

This clonotype has a count of ten or more. The rearrangement uses TRBV7-2 and TRBJ1-6; tentatively, D is TRBD1 (5 bases). Looked up from germline, CDR1 is SGHTA and CDR2 is FQGNSA. This CDR3 region has 16 residues. V was trimmed by 2 bases and J by 0 bases, leaving 8 bases between them. CDR3 DNA: TGTGCCAGCAGCTTAAGACAGAGCTCCTATAATTCACCCCTCCACTTT. This translates into CASSLRQSSYNSPLHF.

This chain links TRBV6-1 with TRBJ2-3; the match to TRBD2 covers 10 bases. Trimming at V came to 5 bases and at J to 7 bases, leaving 15 bases not matched to a gene. Germline lookup yields CDR1 MNHNS and CDR2 SASEGT. CDR3 length: 17 amino acids. The CDR3 bases are TGTGCCAGCAGTCCCTGGGTCCTAGCGGGAGACCGACATACGCAGTATTTT. It translates to CASSPWVLAGDRHTQYF.

This clonotype has at least ten counts. The chain carries TRBV7-2 and TRBJ2-1, with D possibly matching TRBD1 (7 bases). Per germline, CDR1 SGHTA and CDR2 FQGNSA. V lost 1 base and J 6 bases, leaving 16 bases between the germline ends. CDR3 size: 16 residues. DNA of the CDR3: TGTGCCAGCAGCTTAGGACAGGGAGGTTGGCGCAATGAGCAGTTCTTC. Translating it yields CASSLGQGGWRNEQFF.

This sequence joins TRBV11-2 and TRBJ2-3; D unclear. Germline CDR1 reads SGHAT; CDR2 reads FQNNGV. V was trimmed by 3 bases and J by 5 bases, leaving 18 bases between them. The CDR3 runs to 16 residues. The CDR3 sequence is CASSFSLRPPLDTQYF. CDR3 DNA sequence: TGTGCCAGCAGCTTCTCGCTTCGGCCACCTTTAGATACGCAGTATTTT.

This clonotype was found many times. The chain is built from TRBV27 and TRBJ2-7; TRBD1 might be the D (5 bases). V was shortened by 1 base and J by 0 bases, with 10 bases between the two germline ends. From germline, CDR1 is MNHEY and CDR2 SMNVEV (reference sequence). The CDR3 has 15 amino acids. CDR3 region: CASSLFAGHSYEQYF. The CDR3, as DNA: TGTGCCAGCAGTTTATTCGCAGGGCACTCCTACGAGCAGTACTTC.

This clonotype was recorded at least ten times. This chain connects TRBV19 to TRBJ2-2; D ambiguous. Germline loops: CDR1 LNHDA, CDR2 SQIVND (reference sequence). There are 14 residues in the CDR3. V lost 7 bases, J lost 3 bases, and 12 bases lay in between. Here the CDR3 reads CASINSRHTGELFF. The CDR3 DNA reads as TGTGCCAGTATAAACAGTAGGCACACCGGGGAGCTGTTTTTT.

This clonotype was seen many times. J is TRBJ2-7 and V is TRBV7-2; TRBD1 aligns across 7 bases. CDR1 is SGHTA and CDR2 is FQGNSA in the germline V gene. After removal of 6 bases from V and 0 bases from J, the junction contained 8 bases not matched to a gene. The CDR3 has 15 amino acids. The CDR3 here is CASSSPKGASYEQYF. The CDR3 bases are TGTGCCAGCAGTTCTCCCAAGGGGGCCTCCTACGAGCAGTACTTC.

The sample holds many counts of this clonotype. The V call is TRBV12-3 or TRBV12-4, the J call TRBJ1-2, with a tentative D call TRBD1 (6 bases). This CDR3 is built from 14 residues. Trimming removed 1 base from V and 4 bases from J, with 10 bases in between. The CDR3 protein is CASSLGQGPYGYTF. In nucleotides, the CDR3 is TGTGCCAGCAGTTTAGGGCAGGGGCCCTATGGCTACACCTTC.

This clonotype was observed many times. The chain couples TRBV6-2 or TRBV6-3 to TRBJ2-2; 9 bases agree with TRBD2. Trimming removed 8 bases from V and 7 bases from J; junction bases left unmatched: 17. Germline lookup yields CDR1 MNHEY and CDR2 SVGEGT. The CDR3 covers 17 residues. CDR3 residues: CASAGRWIAGVIGELFF. CDR3 nucleotide sequence: TGTGCCAGCGCTGGAAGATGGATAGCGGGAGTGATCGGGGAGCTGTTTTTT.